Presented here are 26 T cell receptor beta chains from one specimen sequenced in a study of shared clonotypes between healthy human individuals. The table came from immunoSEQ multiplex PCR; TCRdb's copy has only in-frame clones and leaves some out. Of about 480,000 clones listed, about four fifths are singletons. Material for sequencing was PBMCs. The receptors were gathered from a woman in her thirties or forties in good health. Some clones in this sample may be carry-over from other donors' samples.

V gene TRBV30 combines with J gene TRBJ1-2; possible D gene TRBD1, 5 bases. Per the germline V gene, CDR1 is GTSNPN and CDR2 is SVGIG (reference sequence). V lost 4 bases and J lost 8, with 23 bases in between. The CDR3 spans 15 residues. CDR3: CAWTPGAPGWGGYTF. CDR3 sequence (DNA): TGTGCCTGGACCCCTGGGGCACCCGGTTGGGGAGGCTACACCTTC.

V is TRBV30 and J is TRBJ2-7; D not certain. The germline CDR1 and CDR2 sequences are GTSNPN and SVGIG (reference sequence). The V and J ends lost 5 bases and 7 bases respectively, with 12 bases between them. The CDR3 is made up of 11 amino acids. The CDR3 spells CAWADLREQYF. CDR3 nucleotide sequence: TGTGCCTGGGCCGACTTAAGGGAGCAGTACTTC.

The chain employs TRBV18 and TRBJ2-1; 7 nucleotides match TRBD1. Germline V gives CDR1 KGHSH, CDR2 LQKENI. The CDR3 totals 16 residues. The V gene end was trimmed by 6 bases and the J gene end by 3 bases; junction bases not matched to a gene: 11. CDR3 bases: TGTGCCAGCTCGCTTTTCACAGGGGACCTCTACAATGAGCAGTTCTTC. Translating it yields CASSLFTGDLYNEQFF.

This sequence joins TRBV6-1 and TRBJ1-1; D possibly corresponds to TRBD1 (6 bases). This CDR3 has 15 residues. Germline CDR1 and CDR2: MNHNS and SASEGT. The V end lost 6 bases, the J end lost 1 base, and 15 bases lay between the germline ends. The DNA for the CDR3 is TGTGCCAGCAGGCAGGGGCTCCGGACGAACACTGAAGCTTTCTTT. Amino acids: CASRQGLRTNTEAFF.

This chain connects TRBV9 to TRBJ1-3; D perhaps matches TRBD1 (5 bases). The CDR3 is made up of 16 amino acids. V was trimmed by 3 bases and J by 4 bases, leaving 17 bases between them. The germline gives CDR1 SGDLS, CDR2 YYNGEE. CDR3 loop: CASSGSWGREGNTIYF. CDR3 bases: TGTGCCAGCAGCGGTTCTTGGGGACGGGAGGGAAACACCATATATTTT.

There are many counts of this clone. The J gene is TRBJ2-7, the V gene TRBV7-6; possible D gene TRBD2, 6 bases. From germline, CDR1 is SGHVS and CDR2 FNYEAQ. The CDR3 loop spans 21 amino acids. V was clipped by 2 bases and J by 2 bases, with 31 bases between them. CDR3: CASSLNRPAPSPGAFTYEQYF. The CDR3, as DNA: TGTGCCAGCAGCTTAAATCGTCCAGCTCCTTCCCCGGGAGCCTTTACCTACGAGCAGTACTTC. The complete variable domain, with remaining parts taken from reference TRBV7-6 and TRBJ2-7, reads GAGVSQSPRYKVTKRGQDVALRCDPISGHVSLYWYRQALGQGPEFLTYFNYEAQQDKSGLPNDRFSAERPEGSISTLTIQRTEQRDSAMYRCASSLNRPAPSPGAFTYEQYFGPGTRLTVT.

The chain recombines TRBV19 with TRBJ1-2, with 12 positions matching TRBD1. J was trimmed by 5 bases and V by 7 bases; bases with no gene match: 11. CDR1 is LNHDA, CDR2 SQIVND, per germline (reference sequence). This CDR3 spans 16 amino acids. As DNA, the CDR3 is TGTGCCAGTACCAGCCAGGGGACAGGGGGCTATTATGGCTACACCTTC. It translates to CASTSQGTGGYYGYTF.

The chain combines TRBV30 with TRBJ2-3, with 7 bases aligning to TRBD2. The CDR3 contains 16 residues. V shed 1 base, J shed 3 bases, and the junction held 10 bases outside the gene matches. CDR1 is GTSNPN, CDR2 SVGIG, per germline (reference sequence). The CDR3 loop is CAWSGGSTRGTDTQYF. The CDR3 DNA sequence: TGTGCCTGGAGTGGCGGGAGTACCCGAGGGACAGATACGCAGTATTTT.

The genes are TRBV11-2 and TRBJ2-2; 7 positions match TRBD2. Trimming cost V 5 bases and J 4 bases; bases outside gene matches: 7. The germline CDR1 and CDR2 sequences are SGHAT and FQNNGV. The CDR3 runs 15 residues. The CDR3 nucleotides are TGTGCCAGCAGCCCCTGGGGGGGGATCACCGGGGAGCTGTTTTTT. Translated, it gives CASSPWGGITGELFF.

The chain recombines TRBV13 with TRBJ2-7; a weak D match, TRBD1 (6 bases). CDR3 size: 14 residues. Germline V lookup: CDR1 PRHDT, CDR2 FYEKMQ (reference sequence). The V gene lost 6 bases and the J gene lost 1 base, with 13 bases spanning the gap. The CDR3 here is CASRITGRSYEQYF. As DNA, the CDR3 is TGTGCCAGCAGGATTACAGGGCGGTCCTACGAGCAGTACTTC.

The chain links TRBV30 to TRBJ2-2; TRBD2 matches 7 bases. The length of the CDR3 is 15 residues. V lost 1 base, J lost 3 bases, and 5 bases stayed unmatched. The germline V gene has CDR1 GTSNPN and CDR2 SVGIG (reference sequence). The CDR3 loop is CAWSERLADTGELFF. CDR3 DNA sequence: TGTGCCTGGAGTGAAAGGCTAGCGGACACCGGGGAGCTGTTTTTT. The full variable domain, with the rest looked up from reference TRBV30 and TRBJ2-2, is SQTIHQWPATLVQPVGSPLSLECTVEGTSNPNLYWYRQAAGRGLQLLFYSVGIGQISSEVPQNLSASRPQDRQFILSSKKLLLSDSGFYLCAWSERLADTGELFFGEGSRLTVL.

The chain is built from TRBV29-1 and TRBJ1-3; no reliable D call. V lost 4 bases to trimming and J lost 0 bases, with 10 bases between them. Germline CDR1 is SQVTM and CDR2 is ANQGSEA. CDR3 length equals 14 residues. The CDR3 DNA follows: TGCAGCGTTGGAGTTACACCCTCTGGAAACACCATATATTTT. It yields the protein CSVGVTPSGNTIYF.

The rearrangement uses TRBV28 and TRBJ1-6; D gene uncertain. The germline V gene encodes CDR1 MDHEN and CDR2 SYDVKM. Deletions cut 2 bases from V and 11 bases from J, with 7 bases between. This CDR3 spans 12 amino acids. CDR3 DNA: TGTGCCAGCAGTTTAATCCTGGCACCCCTCCACTTT. It specifies CASSLILAPLHF.

The V call is TRBV5-1, the J call TRBJ2-3; D is undetermined. CDR3 length: 14 residues. The germline V and J ends were trimmed by 0 bases and 2 bases, with 7 bases remaining between them. The germline V gene has CDR1 SGHRS and CDR2 YFSETQ. The chain's CDR3 is CASSLVGATDTQYF. DNA for the CDR3: TGCGCCAGCAGCTTGGTAGGAGCCACAGATACGCAGTATTTT. The variable domain in full, completed from reference TRBV5-1 and TRBJ2-3, reads KAGVTQTPRYLIKTRGQQVTLSCSPISGHRSVSWYQQTPGQGLQFLFEYFSETQRNKGNFPGRFSGRQFSNSRSEMNVSTLELGDSALYLCASSLVGATDTQYFGPGTRLTVL.

V and J are TRBV7-3 and TRBJ2-1; 9 bases match TRBD1. Looked up from germline, CDR1 is SGHTA and CDR2 is FQGTGA. The CDR3 runs 16 residues. With V trimmed by 5 bases and J by 0 bases, 5 bases remained unmatched. CDR3 bases: TGTGCCAGCAGCCTACAGGGGGCGAGCTCCTACAATGAGCAGTTCTTC. Its translation: CASSLQGASSYNEQFF.

This clone was found a few times. This chain links TRBV18 with TRBJ1-3, with D perhaps matching TRBD1 (5 bases). Looked up from germline, CDR1 is KGHSH and CDR2 is LQKENI. CDR3 size: 15 residues. V shed 2 bases and J shed 0 bases, with 8 bases lying between them. The CDR3 region is CASSPGDPSGNTIYF. CDR3 in DNA: TGTGCCAGCTCACCAGGGGACCCCTCTGGAAACACCATATATTTT.

This sequence joins TRBV18 and TRBJ2-7; TRBD2 matches 14 bases. The germline gives CDR1 KGHSH, CDR2 LQKENI. After removal of 3 bases from V and 0 bases from J, the junction contained 1 base not matched to a gene. This CDR3 is built from 16 residues. CDR3 loop: CASSPGTSGSSYEQYF. In DNA, the CDR3 is TGTGCCAGCTCACCCGGGACTAGCGGGAGCTCCTACGAGCAGTACTTC. The entire variable domain, with the rest obtained from reference TRBV18 and TRBJ2-7, is as follows: NAGVMQNPRHLVRRRGQEARLRCSPMKGHSHVYWYRQLPEEGLKFMVYLQKENIIDESGMPKERFSAEFPKEGPSILRIQQVVRGDSAAYFCASSPGTSGSSYEQYFGPGTRLTVT.

The V call is TRBV29-1, the J call TRBJ2-3, with 12 bases fitting TRBD2. Germline-derived CDR1 and CDR2 are SQVTM and ANQGSEA. The length of the CDR3 is 14 residues. V shed 4 bases, J shed 6 bases, and the junction held 5 bases outside the gene matches. CDR3 DNA: TGCAGCGTTGTAGGGACTAGCGGGCCCGATACGCAGTATTTT. Its protein product is CSVVGTSGPDTQYF.

V and J are TRBV7-3 and TRBJ2-5; TRBD2 matches 7 bases. V was clipped by 5 bases and J by 1 base; unmatched bases: 1. Germline CDR1 is SGHTA and CDR2 is FQGTGA. The length of the CDR3 is 13 residues. The CDR3 DNA follows: TGTGCCAGCAGCCGGGGGGTCCAAGAGACCCAGTACTTC. It encodes CASSRGVQETQYF.

The chain carries TRBV2 and TRBJ2-1, with TRBD2 matching 14 bases. Germline V gene sequence: CDR1 SNHLY, CDR2 FYNNEI. Trimming at V came to 11 bases and at J to 11 bases, leaving 11 bases not matched to a gene. The CDR3 has 14 residues. The CDR3 DNA reads TGTGCCCAAACCGGGACTAGCGGGAGTACGAAGCAGTTCTTC. Protein: CAQTGTSGSTKQFF.

This sequence joins TRBV7-9 and TRBJ2-1, with a tentative D call TRBD1 (6 bases). The CDR3 is 15 amino acids. Trimming cost V 1 base and J 4 bases, with 11 bases left between them. Germline CDR1 SEHNR, CDR2 FQNEAQ (reference sequence). The CDR3 nucleotides are TGTGCCAGCAGCTTAGGGGGGCTACCTTACAATGAGCAGTTCTTC. This translates into CASSLGGLPYNEQFF. The complete variable domain, with remaining parts taken from reference TRBV7-9 and TRBJ2-1, reads DTGVSQNPRHKITKRGQNVTFRCDPISEHNRLYWYRQTLGQGPEFLTYFQNEAQLEKSRLLSDRFSAERPKGSFSTLEIQRTEQGDSAMYLCASSLGGLPYNEQFFGPGTRLTVL.

V usage is TRBV27 and J usage is TRBJ2-7; D might be TRBD2 (6 bases). The CDR3 length is 13 residues. The V end was cut by 7 bases, the J end by 7 bases, with 17 bases between. The germline V gene has CDR1 MNHEY and CDR2 SMNVEV (reference sequence). CDR3 sequence: CASNQNAGREQYF. CDR3 sequence (DNA): TGTGCCAGCAACCAAAATGCAGGGAGGGAGCAGTACTTC.

The chain combines TRBV7-9 with TRBJ2-1, with D uncertain. Germline CDR1 reads SEHNR; CDR2 reads FQNEAQ (reference sequence). Trimming shortened V by 5 bases and J by 8 bases, and 19 bases separated the two germline ends. The CDR3 runs to 15 residues. The DNA for the CDR3 is TGTGCCAGCAGCCCGTACACGGGCCCAGCACATGAGCAGTTCTTC. Protein: CASSPYTGPAHEQFF.

The chain couples TRBV11-2 to TRBJ2-7, with D perhaps TRBD1 or TRBD2 (6 bases each). Germline V gene sequence: CDR1 SGHAT, CDR2 FQNNGV. Trimming cost V 1 base and J 4 bases, with 14 bases left between them. The CDR3 has 15 residues. The CDR3 region has the DNA TGTGCCAGCAGCTTAGGGGGGGCCAAAATGTACGAGCAGTACTTC. It specifies CASSLGGAKMYEQYF.

This clone was picked up one time. The V and J genes are TRBV27 and TRBJ2-5; 10 bases map to TRBD2. The J call may be faulty, since TRBJ2-7 better matches the DNA end. Germline V gene sequence: CDR1 MNHEY, CDR2 SMNVEV (reference sequence). The CDR3 is 12 residues long. The CDR3 here is CASSLAGDEQYF. The CDR3 region has the DNA TGTGCCAGCAGCCTAGCGGGGGACGAGCAGTACTTC.

The V and J genes are TRBV5-1 and TRBJ1-1; TRBD1 might be the D (6 bases). From germline, CDR1 is SGHRS and CDR2 YFSETQ. V was pared by 2 bases and J by 2 bases, with 13 bases between. The CDR3 is 15 residues long. The CDR3 region has the DNA TGCGCCAGCAGCTTAACCGGGACATATAACACTGAAGCTTTCTTT. The encoded protein is CASSLTGTYNTEAFF.